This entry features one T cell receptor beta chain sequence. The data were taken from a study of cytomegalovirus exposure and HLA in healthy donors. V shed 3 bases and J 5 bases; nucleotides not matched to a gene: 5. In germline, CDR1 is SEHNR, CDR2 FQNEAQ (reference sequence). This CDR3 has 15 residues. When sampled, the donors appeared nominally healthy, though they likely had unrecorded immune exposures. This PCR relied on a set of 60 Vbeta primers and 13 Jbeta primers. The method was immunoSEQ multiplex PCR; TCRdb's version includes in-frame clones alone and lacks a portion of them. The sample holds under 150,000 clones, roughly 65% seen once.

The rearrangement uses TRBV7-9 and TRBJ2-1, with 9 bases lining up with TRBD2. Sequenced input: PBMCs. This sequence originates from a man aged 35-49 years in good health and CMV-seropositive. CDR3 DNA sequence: TGTGCCAGCAGCTTCGATAGCGGGGGAAACAATGAGCAGTTCTTC. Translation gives CASSFDSGGNNEQFF.